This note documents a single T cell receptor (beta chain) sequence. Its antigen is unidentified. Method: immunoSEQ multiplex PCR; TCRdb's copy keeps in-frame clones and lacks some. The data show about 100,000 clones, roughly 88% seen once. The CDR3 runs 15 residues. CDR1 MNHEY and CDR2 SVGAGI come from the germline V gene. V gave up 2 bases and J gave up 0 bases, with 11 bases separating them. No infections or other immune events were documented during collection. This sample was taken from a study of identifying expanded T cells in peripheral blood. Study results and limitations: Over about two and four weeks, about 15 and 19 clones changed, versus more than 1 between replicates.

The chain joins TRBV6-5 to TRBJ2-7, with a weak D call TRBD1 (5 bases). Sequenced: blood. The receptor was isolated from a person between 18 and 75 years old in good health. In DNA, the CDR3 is TGTGCCAGCAGTTACGGACACTTAGGCTCCTACGAGCAGTACTTC. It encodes CASSYGHLGSYEQYF.